This section outlines one T cell receptor (beta chain) sequence together with its context. The record originates from a study of blood T cell repertoires in COVID-19. Study-level background: Two negative PCRs, clearance, or symptom resolution were required of recovered Cohort 3 donors. T cells, B-cell-depleted T cells, or PBMCs provided the cDNA or gDNA that served as material.

V gave up 5 bases and J gave up 4 bases, with 6 bases separating them. There are 11 residues in the CDR3. Looked up from germline, CDR1 is SQVTM and CDR2 is ANQGSEA. Original analysis: Reference gene primer amplification gave nucleated cell count estimates. Method: immunoSEQ multiplex PCR; TCRdb's copy keeps in-frame clones and lacks some. D and trimming were read from the DNA, whereas the V and J calls and clone size are those reported in that table. The sample holds a few hundred thousand clones; about 87% are singletons and the top ten take less than 2.5%. The chain recombines TRBV29-1 with TRBJ1-3; D call uncertain. The clonotype was recovered from a man aged 35 to 55 in a cohort exposed to, infected with or recovered from COVID-19 (not recorded which). The sequenced sample was PBMCs or T cells enriched from blood (not recorded which). The DNA of the CDR3 is TGCAGCGTTTTTCGGGGAAACACCATATATTTT. It yields the protein CSVFRGNTIYF.